This T cell receptor beta chain was identified in a study of blood T cells in healthy people across ages. Findings and caveats of the study: In older individuals, TCR beta diversity per million T cells was lower, falling roughly linearly with age. Aged donors had fewer naive CD4+ cells and lower diversity than long-lived donors.

This CDR3 contains 14 residues. V was shortened by 0 bases and J by 7 bases, with 12 bases between the two germline ends. Remarks on this clonotype: Antigen unknown.

Primers used in a second PCR of roughly 6 to 11 cycles were a sample-barcoded 5' primer and a J-beta primer mix. TCRdb ran MiXCR on the 5' RACE reads and lists one entry per CDR3 protein. In the table there are 1.5 million to 2 million distinct CDR3 sequences, approximately 28% of which are singletons. This rearrangement joins TRBV12-3 or TRBV12-4 to TRBJ1-2, with D possibly TRBD1 on 5 matching bases. This sequence originates from a woman younger than 45 in good health. Sequenced sample: blood. The CDR3 coding sequence is TGTGCCAGCAGTTTAGCCGGGACGACCGGTGGCTACACCTTC. It translates to CASSLAGTTGGYTF.